Presented here are 18 T cell receptor beta chains from one specimen sequenced in a study of blood T cell repertoires in COVID-19. Using immunoSEQ multiplex PCR, the repertoire was profiled, and TCRdb retains in-frame clones only, with some absent. The table has about 300,000 clones, around 90% seen once. Source material: peripheral blood. These receptor sequences come from a man in his 70s with acute or convalescent COVID-19.

The rearrangement links TRBV6-1 to TRBJ2-7; TRBD2 might be the D (6 bases). The V gene's germline CDR1 is MNHNS and CDR2 SASEGT. V lost 2 bases and J 5 bases, leaving 19 bases between the germline ends. The CDR3 consists of 16 residues. The CDR3 coding sequence is TGTGCCAGCAGTGAAAATCGAAGGTACCCGGGAGACGAGCAGTACTTC. Protein: CASSENRRYPGDEQYF.

This chain connects TRBV11-2 to TRBJ2-1, with 8 bases fitting TRBD1. Germline CDR1 SGHAT, CDR2 FQNNGV. The J segment lost 4 bases and the V segment lost 5 bases, leaving 7 bases of the junction unmatched. The CDR3 is 15 amino acids. The CDR3 region is CASSPRDRQYNEQFF. The CDR3 nucleotides read TGTGCCAGCAGCCCCCGGGACAGGCAATACAATGAGCAGTTCTTC.

The chain has TRBV7-9 and TRBJ2-1, with 9 bases that match TRBD2. V lost 0 bases to trimming and J lost 5 bases; unmatched junction nucleotides: 8. This CDR3 has 17 amino acids. The germline CDR1 and CDR2 sequences are SEHNR and FQNEAQ (reference sequence). CDR3 DNA: TGTGCCAGCAGCTTAGCGGCGGGAGGGCCTCGGAACAATGAGCAGTTCTTC. It encodes CASSLAAGGPRNNEQFF.

V and J are TRBV24-1 and TRBJ2-3, with TRBD2 matching over 13 bases. This CDR3 comprises 16 residues. The V segment lost 4 bases and the J segment 5 bases; nucleotides outside the gene matches: 5. Germline V lookup: CDR1 KGHDR, CDR2 SFDVKD. The CDR3 DNA sequence: TGTGCCACCAGTGACCCACTAGCGGGGGGGCAAGATACGCAGTATTTT. It translates to CATSDPLAGGQDTQYF.

In its sample, this clone was seen once. V gene TRBV7-2 combines with J gene TRBJ2-5; TRBD2 matches 12 bases. The CDR3 is 17 residues long. The germline CDR1 and CDR2 sequences are SGHTA and FQGNSA. J lost 3 bases, V lost 5 bases, and 10 bases had no gene match. The CDR3 bases are TGTGCCAGCAGCCGCCAGACTAGCGGGAGAGGTAAAGAGACCCAGTACTTC. It specifies CASSRQTSGRGKETQYF.

This clone was observed once. The chain employs TRBV4-1 and TRBJ2-5; a weak D match, TRBD2 (6 bases). The length of the CDR3 is 14 residues. Per germline, CDR1 MGHRA and CDR2 YSYEKL. V gave up 4 bases and J gave up 3 bases, with 12 bases separating them. CDR3 residues: CASSLRGSKETQYF. CDR3 DNA: TGCGCCAGCAGCCTACGGGGGAGCAAAGAGACCCAGTACTTC.

The CDR3 is CASSPSTSGAYEQYF. The DNA of the CDR3 is TGTGCCAGCAGCCCTTCGACTAGCGGGGCCTACGAGCAGTACTTC. The chain uses TRBV7-3 and TRBJ2-7; TRBD2 aligns across 11 bases. Per germline, CDR1 SGHTA and CDR2 FQGTGA. CDR3 length: 15 residues. V lost 5 bases and J lost 2; bases outside the gene matches: 5. Combining the CDR3 with reference TRBV7-3 and TRBJ2-7 gives the whole variable domain GAGVSQTPSNKVTEKGKYVELRCDPISGHTALYWYRQSLGQGPEFLIYFQGTGAADDSGLPNDRFFAVRPEGSVSTLKIQRTERGDSAVYLCASSPSTSGAYEQYFGPGTRLTVT.

The V gene is TRBV11-3, the J gene TRBJ2-5; the D gene is possibly TRBD1 (5 bases). The CDR3 extends over 13 amino acids. Germline V gene data show CDR1 as SGHNT and CDR2 as YENEEA. The ends were cut back, 6 bases at V and 3 bases at J, with 11 bases in the middle. The CDR3 loop reads CASSSDNEETQYF. The DNA for the CDR3 is TGTGCCAGCAGTTCGGACAACGAAGAGACCCAGTACTTC. The variable domain in full, completed from reference TRBV11-3 and TRBJ2-5, reads EAGVVQSPRYKIIEKKQPVAFWCNPISGHNTLYWYLQNLGQGPELLIRYENEEAVDDSQLPKDRFSAERLKGVDSTLKIQPAELGDSAVYLCASSSDNEETQYFGPGTRLLVL.

J is TRBJ2-7 and V is TRBV10-3; TRBD1 aligns across 8 bases. The V and J ends lost 5 bases and 5 bases, in that order; junction bases with no gene match: 8. Germline V lookup: CDR1 ENHRY, CDR2 SYGVKD. This CDR3 contains 14 residues. CDR3: CAISYRTGTDEQYF. The CDR3 DNA follows: TGTGCCATCAGTTATAGGACAGGGACAGACGAGCAGTACTTC.

This rearrangement joins TRBV6-5 to TRBJ2-7, with 9 nucleotides matching TRBD1. Germline lookup yields CDR1 MNHEY and CDR2 SVGAGI. The CDR3 loop spans 14 amino acids. With 6 bases clipped from V and 6 bases from J, the junction kept 9 bases outside the gene matches. The CDR3 nucleotides are TGTGCCAGCAGCCGGGGACAGGGTAAGCGCGAGCAGTACTTC. This gives the protein CASSRGQGKREQYF.

This chain joins TRBV4-3 and TRBJ2-2, with 10 bases lining up with TRBD2. The ends lost 2 bases at V and 5 bases at J; junction bases unmatched: 5. This CDR3 has 16 amino acids. The germline gives CDR1 LGHNA, CDR2 YSLEER. For the CDR3, the DNA is TGCGCCAGCAGCCAACTACTAGCGGGGAGTACCGGGGAGCTGTTTTTT. Translating it yields CASSQLLAGSTGELFF.

The rearrangement joins TRBV7-2 to TRBJ1-1; 7 nucleotides agree with TRBD1. Germline lookup yields CDR1 SGHTA and CDR2 FQGNSA. This CDR3 region has 15 residues. Trimming cost V 4 bases and J 2 bases; bases outside gene matches: 7. CDR3 bases: TGTGCCAGCAGCTCCCCCGGGACAGCCAACACTGAAGCTTTCTTT. Translation gives CASSSPGTANTEAFF.

The J gene is TRBJ1-1, the V gene TRBV6-2 or TRBV6-3; no definite D call. Germline values: CDR1 MNHEY, CDR2 SVGEGT. V was shortened by 2 bases and J by 5 bases, with 12 bases between the two germline ends. The CDR3 totals 14 residues. The CDR3 DNA sequence: TGTGCCAGCAGTTACATGCAGTGGAGGACTGAAGCTTTCTTT. It specifies CASSYMQWRTEAFF.

This chain links TRBV2 with TRBJ2-2; 7 bases agree with TRBD2. Germline lookup yields CDR1 SNHLY and CDR2 FYNNEI. This CDR3 spans 14 amino acids. Losses at the gene ends were 6 bases for V and 4 bases for J; bases not matched to a gene: 5. In nucleotides, the CDR3 is TGTGCCAGCAGGGCGGGAGTTACCACCGGGGAGCTGTTTTTT. Encoded protein: CASRAGVTTGELFF.

V and J are TRBV6-2 or TRBV6-3 and TRBJ2-1; no reliable D call. V dropped 2 bases and J dropped 0 bases, with 17 bases sitting between them. This CDR3 region has 18 residues. CDR1 and CDR2 from the germline V gene are MNHEY and SVGEGT. In nucleotides, the CDR3 is TGTGCCAGCAGTTACATCAGGCGAACCACAAACTCCTACAATGAGCAGTTCTTC. This gives the protein CASSYIRRTTNSYNEQFF.

The chain has TRBV3-1 (or the pseudogene TRBV3-2) and TRBJ2-7; 8 nucleotides agree with TRBD2. Germline V lookup: CDR1 LGHDT, CDR2 YNNKEL (reference sequence). Trimming cost V 7 bases and J 2 bases; bases outside gene matches: 13. CDR3 length: 16 residues. The CDR3 protein is CASTPRLGLETYEQYF. The CDR3 DNA sequence: TGTGCCAGCACCCCAAGGCTGGGACTAGAAACCTACGAGCAGTACTTC.

Written as DNA, the CDR3 is TGTGCCAGCAGCCAAGATCCGGGAGCCTACGAGCAGTACTTC. Translation gives CASSQDPGAYEQYF. The chain joins TRBV4-2 to TRBJ2-7; possibly TRBD2 for D (6 bases). The germline V and J ends were trimmed by 0 bases and 2 bases, with 8 bases remaining between them. CDR3 length: 14 amino acids. Germline-derived CDR1 and CDR2 are LGHNA and YNFKEQ.

CDR3 loop: CATAGAAVAGELFF. CDR3 sequence (DNA): TGCGCCACCGCAGGGGCGGCTGTGGCCGGGGAGCTGTTTTTT. The chain couples TRBV10-2 to TRBJ2-2; possible D gene TRBD1, 6 bases. Per germline, CDR1 WSHSY and CDR2 SAAADI. The CDR3 is 14 amino acids. With 10 bases removed from V and 6 bases from J, the gap between germline ends came to 18 bases.